These 7 T cell receptor beta chains were sequenced from one sample in a study of CD8+ T cells in alopecia areata. Sequencing templates came from extracted RNA that was reverse transcribed into cDNA. Using immunoSEQ multiplex PCR, the repertoire was profiled, and TCRdb retains in-frame clones only, with some absent. Of over 150,000 clones detected, around half appear once; the ten largest clones hold about a tenth. Described treatment: oral pan-JAK inhibitor, 5-10 mg twice daily. The material was CD8+ T cells sorted from blood, obtained at week 24, from a patient treated with tofacitinib. These receptors were obtained from a human donor with alopecia areata.

The genes are TRBV4-3 and TRBJ2-7, with 8 positions matching TRBD1. Germline CDR1 LGHNA, CDR2 YSLEER. The ends lost 0 bases at V and 2 bases at J; junction bases unmatched: 3. The CDR3 loop spans 15 amino acids. The CDR3 loop is CASSQDGQGAYEQYF. CDR3 nucleotides: TGCGCCAGCAGCCAAGACGGACAGGGCGCCTACGAGCAGTACTTC.

The V gene is TRBV12-5, the J gene TRBJ1-2; D unclear. CDR3 length: 15 amino acids. CDR1 is LGHNT and CDR2 is FRNRAP in the germline V gene. Trimming removed 6 bases at V and 8 bases at J, with 22 bases between. The CDR3, as DNA: TGTGCTAGTGGCCTTCACCCGCCCGTGCTGGGGGGCTACACCTTC. It encodes CASGLHPPVLGGYTF. The full variable domain, rest sourced from reference TRBV12-5 and TRBJ1-2, is DARVTQTPRHKVTEMGQEVTMRCQPILGHNTVFWYRQTMMQGLELLAYFRNRAPLDDSGMPKDRFSAEMPDATLATLKIQPSEPRDSAVYFCASGLHPPVLGGYTFGSGTRLTVV.

This CDR3 is CAWQVRSPSNQPQHF. CDR3 nucleotides: TGTGCCTGGCAGGTCAGGAGCCCTAGCAATCAGCCCCAGCATTTT. The chain has TRBV30 and TRBJ1-5, with no clear D. This CDR3 comprises 15 residues. V was trimmed by 5 bases and J by 0 bases, leaving 14 bases between them. The germline CDR1 and CDR2 sequences are GTSNPN and SVGIG (reference sequence).

V is TRBV9 and J is TRBJ2-7, with D unclear. This CDR3 has 14 amino acids. Germline V lookup: CDR1 SGDLS, CDR2 YYNGEE. Trimming pared 0 bases from V and 1 base from J, leaving 8 bases between. CDR3 protein: CASSVGRGSYEQYF. In DNA form, the CDR3 reads TGTGCCAGCAGCGTAGGGCGTGGGTCCTACGAGCAGTACTTC.

The gene calls are TRBV5-1 and TRBJ2-6; TRBD1 agrees at 8 bases. V trimming: 4 bases; J trimming: 2 bases; junction bases outside the gene matches: 14. Germline V lookup: CDR1 SGHRS, CDR2 YFSETQ. The CDR3 totals 19 residues. The CDR3, as DNA: TGCGCCAGCAGCCTTTTAAATTTGGGACAGGCTACTGGGGCCAACGTCCTGACTTTC. Protein product: CASSLLNLGQATGANVLTF.

V and J are TRBV29-1 and TRBJ1-4; 8 nucleotides align to TRBD1. The CDR3 is 13 residues long. Unmatched junction bases numbered 6, after V lost 4 bases and J lost 8 bases. Germline CDR1 and CDR2: SQVTM and ANQGSEA. CDR3 coding DNA: TGCAGCGTTGTAGACAGGGGAGGCGAAAAACTGTTTTTT. This codes for CSVVDRGGEKLFF. Based on the CDR3 plus reference TRBV29-1 and TRBJ1-4, the full variable domain is SAVISQKPSRDICQRGTSLTIQCQVDSQVTMMFWYRQQPGQSLTLIATANQGSEATYESGFVIDKFPISRPNLTFSTLTVSNMSPEDSSIYLCSVVDRGGEKLFFGSGTQLSVL.

The chain employs TRBV5-6 and TRBJ2-7; D unresolved. CDR1 is SGHDT and CDR2 is YYEEEE in the germline V gene. Deletions cut 0 bases from V and 6 bases from J, with 4 bases between. This CDR3 contains 11 residues. The CDR3 loop reads CASSLVGEQYF. CDR3 coding DNA: TGTGCCAGCAGCTTGGTTGGCGAGCAGTACTTC. The variable domain in full, with the rest retrieved from reference TRBV5-6 and TRBJ2-7, is DAGVTQSPTHLIKTRGQQVTLRCSPKSGHDTVSWYQQALGQGPQFIFQYYEEEERQRGNFPDRFSGHQFPNYSSELNVNALLLGDSALYLCASSLVGEQYFGPGTRLTVT.